The clone carrying this TCR beta chain showed up just a few times. Its specificity is not known. A second roughly 6 to 11 cycle PCR used barcoded and J-beta primers. CDR3-containing paired-end reads numbering at least 2.5 million came from each sample. TCRdb redid the calling of the 5' RACE reads with MiXCR, one entry per CDR3 protein. The data hold roughly 1.5 million distinct CDR3 sequences, with less than 45% observed a single time. The sample is drawn from a study of blood T cells in healthy people across ages. Extraction of total RNA produced a minimum of 6 micrograms from each sample. Germline CDR1 reads DFQATT; CDR2 reads SNEGSKA (reference sequence). Trimming stripped 6 bases from V and 7 bases from J, with 29 bases between. The CDR3 totals 17 residues. Notes on the study in general: Unsorted PBMC material precluded a definitive naive versus antigen-experienced comparison.

Sequencing input: blood. This chain connects TRBV20-1 to TRBJ2-3, with a possible D match to TRBD1 (7 bases). The receptor's source is a young woman in good health. The CDR3 region has the DNA TGCAGTGCCACCAGACAACAGGGGACTCCAAATGCAAATACGCAGTATTTT. Its protein product is CSATRQQGTPNANTQYF.